This is a list of T cell receptor beta chains from one sample in a study of CD8 T cells in Susac syndrome. TCRdb re-derived calls from the immunoSEQ multiplex PCR reads in MiXCR, one entry per CDR3 protein. The table shows fewer than 200,000 distinct CDR3 sequences, with 75% to 95% occurring only once. The sequencing sample was made of CD4+ T cells from PBMCs. Receptor source: a human donor with Susac syndrome. The conserved cysteine and the conserved F or W are not part of the CDR3 here. The order of the fields is V gene, CDR3 protein.

V: TRBV20-1; CDR3: SARMGGSSNQPQH
V: TRBV30; CDR3: AWTTGGRANVLT
V: TRBV5-6; CDR3: ASSLWASGSLEQY
V: TRBV30; CDR3: ASIGPSGGKSYEQY
V: TRBV30; CDR3: AWSTGNREKLF
V: TRBV6-1; CDR3: ASSKNSPHRLGVYGYT
V: TRBV7-9; CDR3: ASSRSGGREQY
V: TRBV5-4; CDR3: ASSTRTGSGNTIY
V: TRBV10-2; CDR3: ASRGGEDYEQY
V: TRBV3-1; CDR3: ASSQDHSGANVLT
V: TRBV3-1; CDR3: ASSQDGTSYNEQF
V: TRBV6-1; CDR3: ASSETSGFGAFNQPQH
V: TRBV20-1; CDR3: SASGNYEQY
V: TRBV12-3/TRBV12-4; CDR3: ASRDRSSYEQY
V: TRBV5-4; CDR3: ASSLVSSGGAGELF
V: TRBV25-1; CDR3: ASSQDRQETQY
V: TRBV5-1; CDR3: ASNPGPPLNTEAF
V: TRBV2; CDR3: ASSRDGGATEAF
V: TRBV18; CDR3: ASSPPFQGTDTQY
V: TRBV5-4; CDR3: ASSRPPGENTEAF
V: TRBV28; CDR3: ASMEGYGYT
V: TRBV5-6; CDR3: ASSLSPDRNTEAF
V: TRBV5-4; CDR3: ASSPQGQYNEQF
V: TRBV5-1; CDR3: ASSSGASDYGYT
V: TRBV5-1; CDR3: ASSLAAGGYNEQF
V: TRBV27; CDR3: ASREKAGGPYEQY
V: TRBV6-5; CDR3: ASSPSRLDQETQY
V: TRBV4-1; CDR3: ASTLSYSGANVLT
V: TRBV6-5; CDR3: ASRRTGSSAGELF
V: TRBV5-1; CDR3: ASSLGGLTGELF
V: TRBV18; CDR3: ASSLTGADTQY
V: TRBV21-1; CDR3: ASSKVPQGPNQPQH
V: TRBV5-1; CDR3: ASSLAARGTGTLDTQY
V: TRBV11-2; CDR3: ASSFGPGVEAF
V: TRBV6-1; CDR3: ASSSGTGVNTIY
V: TRBV14; CDR3: ASSQSYHNEQF
V: TRBV7-3; CDR3: ASSLYLVSSLYEQY
V: TRBV20-1; CDR3: SALTSGRETEQY
V: TRBV4-1; CDR3: ASSQDSSRKYNEQF
V: TRBV6-1; CDR3: ASSDPIRVAATYEQY
V: TRBV27; CDR3: ASSPQQTTRNTEAF
V: TRBV2; CDR3: ARSGTEWAGELF
V: TRBV7-9; CDR3: ASSDRPGNTIY
V: TRBV5-4; CDR3: ASSLEWSGGTDTQY
V: TRBV9; CDR3: ASSVGIADSTDTQY
V: TRBV4-1; CDR3: ASSLRTTGENQPQH
V: TRBV9; CDR3: ASSARTGSHYGYT
V: TRBV4-1; CDR3: ASSPSRTSAYEQY
V: TRBV13; CDR3: ASSSPKDWSSYEQY
V: TRBV4-1; CDR3: ASRLEPQMTGELF
V: TRBV7-9; CDR3: ASTGGSTEAF
V: TRBV2; CDR3: ASIGGYFTPYEQY
V: TRBV14; CDR3: ASSPGDSENTGELF
V: TRBV2; CDR3: ASKGGASLNEQF
V: TRBV18; CDR3: ASSPPGLRNTGELF